The 8 T cell receptor beta chains below all came from one sample that was sequenced in a study of blood T cell repertoires in COVID-19. TCRdb keeps only in-frame clones here, not all; method: immunoSEQ multiplex PCR. Of some 15,000 clones in the sample, around 75% were seen once. The sequencing sample was made of peripheral blood. These receptors came from a man between 60 and 75 years old with acute or convalescent COVID-19.

The rearrangement uses TRBV7-9 and TRBJ2-1; 8 nucleotides align to TRBD1. This CDR3 has 14 amino acids. Per the germline V gene, CDR1 is SEHNR and CDR2 is FQNEAQ (reference sequence). J lost 7 bases, V lost 3 bases, and 5 bases had no gene match. CDR3 sequence (DNA): TGTGCCAGCAGCTTGCAGACAGGGGAGAATGAGCAGTTCTTC. It is translated as CASSLQTGENEQFF.

A word on this clone: Other nucleotide sequences in the sample specify the same CDR3. This chain connects TRBV7-9 to TRBJ2-7; 8 bases map to TRBD1. Germline-derived CDR1 and CDR2 are SEHNR and FQNEAQ (reference sequence). CDR3 length: 15 amino acids. V dropped 3 bases and J dropped 2; count of bases not matched to a gene: 6. The CDR3 DNA reads TGTGCCAGCAGCTTGACCGGGACAGGAACCTACGAGCAGTACTTC. Its translation: CASSLTGTGTYEQYF.

The chain is built from TRBV7-9 and TRBJ1-6, with D possibly being TRBD1 (5 bases). The CDR3 has 15 residues. The ends were cut back, 2 bases at V and 8 bases at J, with 13 bases in the middle. CDR1 and CDR2 from the germline V gene are SEHNR and FQNEAQ (reference sequence). The CDR3 DNA is TGTGCCAGCAGCTTATGGAACAGGATGGATTCACCCCTCCACTTT. It translates to CASSLWNRMDSPLHF.

The table lists this clone with a few counts. The chain joins TRBV5-5 to TRBJ2-1; 7 bases are a match to TRBD2. The junction had 14 bases not matched to a gene; V was cut back by 5 bases and J by 3 bases. CDR1 is SGHKS and CDR2 is YYEKEE in the germline V gene (reference sequence). The CDR3 contains 17 residues. The CDR3 DNA sequence: TGTGCCAGCAGGCCCACCGGCCTAGCGGCCGACTACAATGAGCAGTTCTTC. The encoded protein is CASRPTGLAADYNEQFF.

The rearrangement joins TRBV7-2 to TRBJ2-1, with 9 bases aligning to TRBD2. Germline CDR1 is SGHTA and CDR2 is FQGNSA. The CDR3 is 16 amino acids. The V and J ends lost 4 bases and 6 bases, in that order; junction bases with no gene match: 10. This CDR3 reads CASSSGGAGGFNEQFF. CDR3 in DNA: TGTGCCAGCAGCTCCGGGGGAGCGGGGGGATTCAATGAGCAGTTCTTC.

This chain joins TRBV29-1 and TRBJ1-5; 8 bases map to TRBD1. The CDR3 spans 13 residues. V lost 4 bases to trimming and J lost 4 bases; unmatched junction nucleotides: 3. Germline loops: CDR1 SQVTM, CDR2 ANQGSEA. The CDR3 loop reads CSVVQGANQPQHF. CDR3 DNA sequence: TGCAGCGTTGTTCAGGGGGCAAATCAGCCCCAGCATTTT.

The chain combines TRBV27 with TRBJ2-7; D perhaps matches TRBD2 (6 bases). This CDR3 is built from 16 residues. Germline CDR1 is MNHEY and CDR2 is SMNVEV (reference sequence). Deletions cut 5 bases from V and 6 bases from J, with 23 bases between. In DNA form, the CDR3 reads TGTGCCAGCAGTCCCCAACTTCCGGGACTCGGTTCCGAGCAGTACTTC. Translated, it gives CASSPQLPGLGSEQYF.

The chain employs TRBV11-2 and TRBJ2-7; 8 nucleotides align to TRBD2. There are 15 residues in the CDR3. Germline lookup yields CDR1 SGHAT and CDR2 FQNNGV. Trimming cost V 3 bases and J 3 bases; bases outside gene matches: 7. The CDR3 loop reads CASSFGVAGSYEQYF. The CDR3 nucleotides read TGTGCCAGCAGCTTTGGAGTAGCGGGAAGCTACGAGCAGTACTTC. The variable domain in full, completed from reference TRBV11-2 and TRBJ2-7, reads EAGVAQSPRYKIIEKRQSVAFWCNPISGHATLYWYQQILGQGPKLLIQFQNNGVVDDSQLPKDRFSAERLKGVDSTLKIQPAKLEDSAVYLCASSFGVAGSYEQYFGPGTRLTVT.